Listed below are T cell receptor beta chains from one sample, sequenced in a study of cytomegalovirus exposure and HLA in healthy donors. Only in-frame clones appear in the TCRdb table, and some are missing; sequencing was by immunoSEQ multiplex PCR. This repertoire shows 120,000 to 150,000 clones, approximately 88% found once; its top ten account for roughly 0.5%. Sequencing used PBMCs. The receptors shown here come from a woman in her 40s in good health and CMV-seronegative. Each CDR3 is given with its conserved first and last residue. The D gene is left open where the match is weak. The size entry is marked missing in some rows and otherwise reads once, few, many or a size class.

j_gene | v_gene | abundance | d_gene | CDR3aa | CDR3nt
TRBJ2-5 | TRBV5-1 | . | . | CASSQAIQETQYF | TGCGCCAGCAGCCAAGCGATTCAAGAGACCCAGTACTTC
TRBJ2-1 | TRBV6-1 | once | TRBD2 | CASSERGDNEQFF | TGTGCCAGCTCGGAGCGGGGGGATAATGAGCAGTTCTTC
TRBJ2-3 | TRBV9 | . | TRBD2 | CASSQGRVQADTQYF | TGTGCCAGCAGCCAAGGGAGGGTCCAAGCAGATACGCAGTATTTT
TRBJ1-2 | TRBV5-1 | . | . | CASSLGQGFGYTF | TGCGCCAGCAGCTTGGGGCAGGGGTTTGGCTACACCTTC
TRBJ1-5 | TRBV5-8 | . | TRBD1 | CASSRPDRRNQPQHF | TGTGCCAGCAGCCGCCCGGACAGGCGCAATCAGCCCCAGCATTTT
TRBJ2-4 | TRBV7-8 | . | TRBD1 | CASSLATGGQGIQYF | TGTGCCAGCAGCTTAGCGACAGGGGGCCAAGGCATTCAGTACTTC
TRBJ2-2 | TRBV18 | . | TRBD2 | CASSLRLAGATGELFF | TGTGCCAGCTCACTACGACTAGCGGGAGCCACCGGGGAGCTGTTTTTT
TRBJ2-1 | TRBV2 | few | TRBD2 | CASRSGIFSSSYNEQFF | TGTGCCAGCAGGAGCGGGATCTTTTCGAGCTCCTACAATGAGCAGTTCTTC
TRBJ2-1 | TRBV10-3 | . | . | CAISNRPTTTYEQFF | TGTGCCATCAGTAACCGGCCTACCACTACCTATGAGCAGTTCTTC
TRBJ2-7 | TRBV7-9 | . | TRBD2 | CASIDSWTSGRRYEQYF | TGTGCCAGCATCGATTCTTGGACTAGCGGGAGGAGGTACGAGCAGTACTTC
TRBJ2-5 | TRBV7-9 | . | . | CASSAPTSGETQYF | TGTGCCAGCAGCGCCCCGACTAGTGGGGAGACCCAGTACTTC
TRBJ1-2 | TRBV6-1 | . | TRBD1 | CATERGPLYGYTF | TGTGCCACCGAAAGGGGGCCCCTCTATGGCTACACCTTC
TRBJ2-5 | TRBV5-1 | once | TRBD1 | CASTRQGGETQYF | TGCGCCAGCACCCGACAGGGTGGGGAGACCCAGTACTTC
TRBJ2-7 | TRBV7-2 | . | TRBD2 | CASSLVAGGLYEQYF | TGTGCCAGCAGCTTAGTTGCGGGAGGTCTCTACGAGCAGTACTTC
TRBJ1-2 | TRBV5-1 | . | TRBD1 | CASSLGTGGNYGYTF | TGCGCCAGCAGCCTAGGGACAGGGGGAAACTATGGCTACACCTTC
TRBJ2-3 | TRBV5-1 | . | . | CASKKGEYTDTQYF | TGCGCCAGCAAAAAGGGGGAGTACACAGATACGCAGTATTTT
TRBJ2-1 | TRBV12-5 | . | . | CASVFLNNEQFF | TGTGCTAGTGTGTTCCTTAACAATGAGCAGTTCTTC
TRBJ2-7 | TRBV11-2 | . | . | CASSEGTIPTTKSYEQYF | TGTGCCAGCAGCGAAGGAACTATACCCACCACCAAATCCTACGAGCAGTACTTC
TRBJ2-7 | TRBV5-1 | . | TRBD2 | CASSLAERGTYEQYF | TGCGCCAGCAGCTTGGCGGAGCGGGGAACCTACGAGCAGTACTTC
TRBJ1-4 | TRBV7-6 | once | . | CASSLAGPDHTKLFF | TGTGCCAGCAGCTTAGCGGGCCCCGATCACACTAAACTGTTTTTT
TRBJ1-3 | TRBV5-1 | . | . | CASSSQGIGGNTIYF | TGCGCCAGCAGCTCACAGGGAATCGGTGGAAACACCATATATTTT
TRBJ1-2 | TRBV5-4 | few | . | CASSLEDSRRGYTF | TGTGCCAGCAGCTTGGAGGACAGCCGGAGAGGCTACACCTTC
TRBJ2-5 | TRBV7-9 | . | TRBD1 | CASSPGQGLLETQYF | TGTGCCAGCAGCCCGGGACAGGGGTTGTTGGAGACCCAGTACTTC
TRBJ2-2 | TRBV7-7 | . | TRBD2 | CASSWGLAGVSGELFF | TGTGCCAGCAGCTGGGGACTAGCGGGAGTTTCCGGGGAGCTGTTTTTT
TRBJ2-7 | TRBV11-2 | . | TRBD1 | CASRSTGTGGFYEQYF | TGTGCCAGCAGGAGTACCGGGACAGGGGGCTTCTACGAGCAGTACTTC
TRBJ2-3 | TRBV19 | . | TRBD1 | CASSTSRGRTGADTQYF | TGTGCCAGTAGTACCTCAAGGGGGCGGACAGGGGCAGATACGCAGTATTTT
TRBJ2-5 | TRBV5-1 | . | . | CASSLSSTSKETQYF | TGCGCCAGCAGCTTGTCCTCGACATCAAAAGAGACCCAGTACTTC
TRBJ2-7 | TRBV7-9 | . | . | CSSSYPGTNDYEQYF | TGTTCCAGCAGCTACCCAGGGACAAATGACTACGAGCAGTACTTC
TRBJ2-2 | TRBV9 | . | . | CASSVAPQAAGELFF | TGTGCCAGCAGCGTAGCTCCCCAAGCCGCCGGGGAGCTGTTTTTT
TRBJ2-7 | TRBV7-8 | . | TRBD1 | CASSLASQGALYEQYF | TGTGCCAGCAGCTTAGCGTCCCAGGGGGCGCTTTACGAGCAGTACTTC